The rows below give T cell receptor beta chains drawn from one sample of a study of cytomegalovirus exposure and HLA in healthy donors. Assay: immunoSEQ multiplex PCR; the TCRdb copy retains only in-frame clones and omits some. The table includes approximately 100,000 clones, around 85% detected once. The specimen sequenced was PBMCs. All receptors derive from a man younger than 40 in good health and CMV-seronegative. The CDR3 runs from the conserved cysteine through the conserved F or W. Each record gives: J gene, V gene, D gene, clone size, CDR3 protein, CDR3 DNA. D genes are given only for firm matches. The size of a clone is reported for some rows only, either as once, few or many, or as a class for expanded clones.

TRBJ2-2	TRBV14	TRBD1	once	CARWGTGNTGELFF	TGTGCCAGATGGGGGACAGGCAACACCGGGGAGCTGTTTTTT
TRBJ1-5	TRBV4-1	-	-	CASSQDPPRGSANQPQHF	TGCGCCAGCAGCCAAGATCCACCCAGGGGATCTGCCAATCAGCCCCAGCATTTT
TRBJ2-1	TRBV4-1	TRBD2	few	CASSQDNSGGGSLYNEQFF	TGCGCCAGCAGCCAAGATAATTCCGGCGGGGGGAGCCTTTACAATGAGCAGTTCTTC
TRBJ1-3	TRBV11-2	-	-	CASSLSGNTIYF	TGTGCCAGCAGCCTGTCTGGAAACACCATATATTTT
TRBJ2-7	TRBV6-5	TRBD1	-	CASSPGTDFEQYF	TGTGCCAGCAGCCCAGGGACAGACTTTGAGCAGTACTTC
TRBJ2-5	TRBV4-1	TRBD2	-	CASSQSRGGQETQYF	TGCGCCAGCAGCCAATCTCGCGGGGGACAAGAGACCCAGTACTTC
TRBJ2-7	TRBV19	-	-	CASSAGQPYEQYF	TGTGCCAGTAGTGCAGGGCAACCCTACGAGCAGTACTTC
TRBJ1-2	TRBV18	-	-	CASSPKAVYGYTF	TGTGCCAGCTCTCCAAAAGCGGTCTATGGCTACACCTTC
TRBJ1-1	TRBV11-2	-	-	CASSSSVSSTEAFF	TGTGCCAGCAGCTCCTCGGTGTCTAGCACTGAAGCTTTCTTT
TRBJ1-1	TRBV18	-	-	CASSPQGIGEGTEAFF	TGTGCCAGCTCACCACAGGGGATAGGGGAGGGCACTGAAGCTTTCTTT
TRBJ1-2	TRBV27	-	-	CASGGGLEGDYGYTF	TGTGCCAGCGGGGGGGGACTTGAGGGGGACTATGGCTACACCTTC
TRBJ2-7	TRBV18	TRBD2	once	CASSPRSGVFSYEQYF	TGTGCCAGCTCACCAAGGAGCGGGGTCTTCTCCTACGAGCAGTACTTC
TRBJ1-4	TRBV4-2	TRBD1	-	CASSIPGQSNEKLFF	TGTGCCAGCAGCATACCGGGACAGTCAAATGAAAAACTGTTTTTT
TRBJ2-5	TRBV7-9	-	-	CASSGGGETQYF	TGTGCCAGCAGTGGTGGGGGGGAGACCCAGTACTTC
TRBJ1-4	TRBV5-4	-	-	CASSPKGGQYEKLFF	TGTGCCAGCAGCCCGAAGGGGGGGCAATATGAAAAACTGTTTTTT